The next 8 T cell receptor beta chains were all read from a single sample in a study of blood T cells in healthy people across ages. A second PCR of roughly 7 to 11 cycles used a sample-barcoded 5' primer and a J-beta primer mix. One entry per CDR3 protein, called by TCRdb with MiXCR from the 5' RACE reads. The data show roughly 1.7 million distinct CDR3 sequences, approximately 32% seen once. Material: blood. Receptors originate from a woman under 40 in good health.

This clonotype was counted only a few times. This chain joins TRBV2 and TRBJ2-1; D unresolved. Germline CDR1 reads SNHLY; CDR2 reads FYNNEI. The CDR3 contains 14 residues. Trimming pared 1 base from V and 8 bases from J, leaving 12 bases between. This CDR3 reads CASSEGRSTDEQFF. CDR3 DNA: TGTGCCAGCAGTGAAGGCCGGTCCACCGATGAGCAGTTCTTC.

In this sample, this clonotype turned up many times. The chain recombines TRBV27 with TRBJ1-2; no definite D call. The V and J ends lost 6 bases and 2 bases respectively, with 10 bases between them. CDR1 is MNHEY and CDR2 is SMNVEV in the germline V gene (reference sequence). This CDR3 is built from 13 residues. CDR3 protein: CASSLTPNYGYTF. CDR3 bases: TGTGCCAGCAGCTTAACACCGAACTATGGCTACACCTTC.

The chain links TRBV6-1 to TRBJ2-3; 8 bases are shared with TRBD2. The CDR3 spans 15 residues. V was clipped by 10 bases and J by 2 bases; unmatched bases: 11. Germline CDR1 reads MNHNS; CDR2 reads SASEGT. In DNA, the CDR3 is TGTGCCACCGTCCTTGCTAGCGGGCTCACAGATACGCAGTATTTT. Amino acids: CATVLASGLTDTQYF.

This clonotype was recorded once. CDR3 region: CSARRFMRQGVWETQYF. In nucleotides, the CDR3 is TGCAGTGCTAGAAGATTTATGAGACAGGGGGTTTGGGAGACCCAGTACTTC. The gene calls are TRBV20-1 and TRBJ2-5; the match to TRBD1 covers 9 bases. This CDR3 is built from 17 residues. With 2 bases clipped from V and 5 bases from J, the junction kept 15 bases outside the gene matches. CDR1 and CDR2 (germline): DFQATT, SNEGSKA (reference sequence).

The V call is TRBV12-3 or TRBV12-4, the J call TRBJ1-2, with 9 bases fitting TRBD1. The V and J ends lost 5 bases and 8 bases, in that order; junction bases with no gene match: 9. This CDR3 region has 14 residues. Written as DNA, the CDR3 is TGTGCCAGCAGTCATCATCGGACAGGGGACGGCTACACCTTC. Protein: CASSHHRTGDGYTF.

This clonotype was recorded a few times. The chain employs TRBV7-2 and TRBJ2-3; the D gene is possibly TRBD2 (6 bases). Trimming cost V 2 bases and J 7 bases, with 19 bases left between them. The CDR3 totals 16 residues. Per the germline V gene, CDR1 is SGHTA and CDR2 is FQGNSA. Written as DNA, the CDR3 is TGTGCCAGCAGCTTAAGACGTCCTGGGGGGTGGAATACGCAGTATTTT. Protein sequence: CASSLRRPGGWNTQYF.

This rearrangement joins TRBV9 to TRBJ2-1; D is uncertain. CDR3 length equals 14 residues. The germline V and J ends were trimmed by 4 bases and 9 bases, with 17 bases remaining between them. CDR1 SGDLS and CDR2 YYNGEE come from the germline V gene. This CDR3 is CASSIVPGYSEQFF. The CDR3 nucleotides read TGTGCCAGCAGCATAGTCCCCGGGTATTCTGAGCAGTTCTTC.

This clonotype showed up just a few times. This chain connects TRBV20-1 to TRBJ2-3, with D tentatively TRBD2 (5 bases). The CDR3 sequence is 15 residues long. Germline V gene lookup returns CDR1 DFQATT and CDR2 SNEGSKA (reference sequence). CDR3 loop: CSARQGGSVRDTQYF. The CDR3 DNA is TGCAGCGCGAGACAAGGCGGGTCGGTCCGGGATACGCAGTATTTT.